The T cell receptor (beta chain) under discussion was sequenced for a study of T cell changes during pregnancy in multiple sclerosis. The method was immunoSEQ multiplex PCR; TCRdb's version includes in-frame clones alone and lacks a portion of them. The sample includes 65,000 to 85,000 clones, 90% to 95% of them seen just once. CDR1 is LGHNA and CDR2 is YNFKEQ in the germline V gene. Trimming stripped 1 base from V and 6 bases from J, with 7 bases between. The CDR3 sequence is 13 residues long. The chain couples TRBV4-2 to TRBJ2-1; D gene unclear. Sequencing used peripheral blood, obtained in the second trimester of pregnancy. The sequence was obtained from a female donor with multiple sclerosis, enrolled in a pregnancy study. CDR3 amino acids: CASSQAGSNEQFF. CDR3 in DNA: TGTGCCAGCAGCCAAGCTGGCTCCAATGAGCAGTTCTTC.